This is a list of T cell receptor beta chains from one sample in a study of PD-1 blockade in mismatch repair-deficient tumors. The assay was immunoSEQ multiplex PCR, and TCRdb's table has in-frame clones only and misses some. The table records approximately 79,000 clones, 65% to 85% of them present only once. The sequencing here drew on peripheral blood, taken 44 weeks after starting pembrolizumab. The receptors originated from an adult with mismatch repair-deficient cancer. The CDR3 runs from the conserved cysteine through the conserved F or W. The order of the fields is J gene, clone size, D gene, V gene, CDR3 DNA, CDR3 protein. D genes are given only for firm matches. The size field is filled for only some rows; it gives once, few, many or a size class.

>TRBJ2-1|NA|NA|TRBV10-1
TGCGCCAGCAGTGAGTCGCAGGGATCTGAGCAGTTCTTC
CASSESQGSEQFF
>TRBJ1-2|NA|NA|TRBV2
TGTGCCTATACCCCAGGGGTGGCCTATGGCTACACCTTC
CAYTPGVAYGYTF
>TRBJ1-5|NA|NA|TRBV6-5
TGTGCCAGCAGTTACTCAGTGGGGGCCCAGCCCCAGCATTTT
CASSYSVGAQPQHF
>TRBJ2-1|once|TRBD2|TRBV7-9
TGTGCCAGCAGCGATGCTAGCGGGAGGGCCTACAATGAGCAGTTCTTC
CASSDASGRAYNEQFF
>TRBJ2-1|NA|TRBD2|TRBV10-1
TGCGCCAGCAGCCGGACTAGCGGGGGTGGATCGCAGTTCTTC
CASSRTSGGGSQFF
>TRBJ2-5|NA|NA|TRBV30
TGTGCCTGGGGGACGGAAAAAGGGGGGACCCAGTACTTC
CAWGTEKGGTQYF
>TRBJ1-5|NA|NA|TRBV6-1
TGTGCCAGCCGACGGACAGCGGACAATCAGCCCCAGCATTTT
CASRRTADNQPQHF
>TRBJ1-2|NA|NA|TRBV29-1
TGCAGCGTTGAAGAAACTCGCTATGGCTACACCTTC
CSVEETRYGYTF
>TRBJ2-7|NA|TRBD2|TRBV14
TGTGCCAGCAACCCTAGCGGCTCCTACGAGCAGTACTTC
CASNPSGSYEQYF
>TRBJ1-1|NA|NA|TRBV9
TGTGCCAGCAGCGTCGTTGGGAGCACTGAAGCTTTCTTT
CASSVVGSTEAFF
>TRBJ2-3|NA|TRBD1|TRBV9
TGTGCCAGCAGCGATCCCGACAGGGGGGGTGAGTGGGACACAGATACGCAGTATTTT
CASSDPDRGGEWDTDTQYF
>TRBJ2-1|NA|NA|TRBV10-3
TGTGCCGCAGGGGGGACGGACAATGAGCAGTTCTTC
CAAGGTDNEQFF
>TRBJ1-2|NA|NA|TRBV5-1
TGCGCCAGCACCACAGACCCGACCCGGGCGGGGGGCTACACCTTC
CASTTDPTRAGGYTF
>TRBJ2-7|NA|TRBD1|TRBV2
TGTGCCAGCAGAGCCGGGACAGCCTCCTACGAGCAGTACTTC
CASRAGTASYEQYF
>TRBJ2-1|NA|NA|TRBV6-5
TGTGCCAGCAGCCAGTACAATGAGCAGTTCTTC
CASSQYNEQFF
>TRBJ2-2|NA|NA|TRBV5-1
TGCGCCAGCAGCTTGGGGCGGGGGAACACCGGGGAGCTGTTTTTT
CASSLGRGNTGELFF
>TRBJ1-1|NA|TRBD1|TRBV29-1
TGCAGCGTTGAAACAGGGGGCGAAAAAGCTTTCTTT
CSVETGGEKAFF
>TRBJ1-1|NA|NA|TRBV7-6
TGTGCCAGCAGCCCAGGGCCCACTGAAGCTTTCTTT
CASSPGPTEAFF
>TRBJ2-2|NA|NA|TRBV19
TGTGCCGCCGCGGGTTTCACCGGGGAGCTGTTTTTT
CAAAGFTGELFF
>TRBJ1-1|NA|NA|TRBV5-1
TGCGCCAGCAGCTTACAAACCACAGGGCCTTACACTGAAGCTTTCTTT
CASSLQTTGPYTEAFF
>TRBJ2-3|NA|TRBD2|TRBV9
TGTGCCAGCAGCGTAGCGGGAGGGGGAGCAGATACGCAGTATTTT
CASSVAGGGADTQYF
>TRBJ1-2|NA|TRBD1|TRBV11-2
TGTGCCAGCAGCGAGGGACAGGGGGCGTTTTATGGCTACACCTTC
CASSEGQGAFYGYTF
>TRBJ2-5|NA|NA|TRBV7-3
TGTGCCAGCAGCTTAGGGGGGCAGGAGACCCAGTACTTC
CASSLGGQETQYF
>TRBJ2-7|NA|NA|TRBV4-1
TGCGCCAGCAGCCATATCTGGGGGACCTACGAGCAGTACTTC
CASSHIWGTYEQYF
>TRBJ2-4|NA|NA|TRBV9
TGTGCCAGCAGCGGACCCGACAAAAACATTCAGTACTTC
CASSGPDKNIQYF
>TRBJ2-3|NA|TRBD2|TRBV9
TGTGCCAGCAGCACCATAGCGGGAGCCACAGATACGCAGTATTTT
CASSTIAGATDTQYF
>TRBJ2-6|NA|TRBD2|TRBV19
TGTGCCAGTAGTATTGGACTAGCGGGAGTAGGGGCCAACGTCCTGACTTTC
CASSIGLAGVGANVLTF
>TRBJ2-3|NA|NA|TRBV19
TGTGCCAGTAGTATAGATCTGGGGATAGGCACAGATACGCAGTATTTT
CASSIDLGIGTDTQYF
>TRBJ2-2|NA|TRBD1|TRBV7-2
TGTGCCAGCAGCATCGACAGGGTCACCGGGGAGCTGTTTTTT
CASSIDRVTGELFF
>TRBJ2-3|NA|TRBD2|TRBV19
TGTGCCAGTACCCCCGCGGGAGGGATCACAGATACGCAGTATTTT
CASTPAGGITDTQYF
>TRBJ2-1|NA|NA|TRBV6-5
TGTGCCAGCACTACGAATGCGGGGTACAATGAGCAGTTCTTC
CASTTNAGYNEQFF
>TRBJ1-2|few|NA|TRBV2
TGTGCCAGCAGTGAAATACAGGGTGTTAACTATGGCTACACCTTC
CASSEIQGVNYGYTF
>TRBJ2-2|NA|TRBD2|TRBV18
TGTGCCAGCTCATCGCTCCTACTAGCGGGAGTTTCAAACACCGGGGAGCTGTTTTTT
CASSSLLLAGVSNTGELFF
>TRBJ1-1|few|NA|TRBV6-5
TGTGCCAGTACCGAAGGGGTCAGGGATAGTGAAGCTTTCTTT
CASTEGVRDSEAFF
>TRBJ2-7|NA|NA|TRBV25-1
TGTGCCAGCAGTGAAAGCTGGGGACTGAGCTACGAGCAGTACTTC
CASSESWGLSYEQYF
>TRBJ1-5|NA|TRBD1|TRBV27
TGTGCCAGCGGCCGACAGGGAGGGCAGCCCCAGCATTTT
CASGRQGGQPQHF
>TRBJ1-5|NA|NA|TRBV11-2
TGTGCCAGCAGCTTATTCTGGGGAACCAATCAGCCCCAGCATTTT
CASSLFWGTNQPQHF
>TRBJ2-7|NA|NA|TRBV6-4
TGTGCCAGCGGCACACGGGCGGGAATACTTTCCTACGAGCAGTACTTC
CASGTRAGILSYEQYF
>TRBJ2-1|NA|NA|TRBV11-2
TGTGCCAGCAGCTTACTAGTTGTCGGCGAGCAGTTCTTC
CASSLLVVGEQFF
>TRBJ1-5|once|NA|TRBV7-6
TGTGCCAGCAGCAAGGACAGTGGCAATCAGCCCCAGCATTTT
CASSKDSGNQPQHF
>TRBJ2-7|NA|NA|TRBV30
TGTGCCTGCCGGGACTTCACCCTCCTCGAGCAGTACTTC
CACRDFTLLEQYF